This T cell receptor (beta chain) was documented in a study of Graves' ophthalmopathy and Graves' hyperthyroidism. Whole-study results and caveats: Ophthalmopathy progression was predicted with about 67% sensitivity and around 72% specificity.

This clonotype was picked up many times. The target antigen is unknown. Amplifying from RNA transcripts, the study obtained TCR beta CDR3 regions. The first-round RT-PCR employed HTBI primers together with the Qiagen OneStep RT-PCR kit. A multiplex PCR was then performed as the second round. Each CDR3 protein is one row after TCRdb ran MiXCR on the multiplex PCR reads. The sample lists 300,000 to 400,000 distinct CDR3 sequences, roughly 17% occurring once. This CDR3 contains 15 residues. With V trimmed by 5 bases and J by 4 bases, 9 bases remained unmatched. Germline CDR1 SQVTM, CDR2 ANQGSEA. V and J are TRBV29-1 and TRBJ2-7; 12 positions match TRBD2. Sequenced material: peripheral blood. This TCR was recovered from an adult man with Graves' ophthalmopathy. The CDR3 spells CSVLQETSGRYEQYF. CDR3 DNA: TGCAGCGTTCTCCAGGAGACTAGCGGGAGATACGAGCAGTACTTC.